The 29 T cell receptor beta chains presented below share a single source sample, sequenced in a study of shared clonotypes between healthy human individuals. The method was immunoSEQ multiplex PCR; TCRdb's version includes in-frame clones alone and lacks a portion of them. The profile shows some 1.5 million clones, under 99% of them singletons. Sequencing input: naive CD4+ T cells sorted from blood. Stated subset: CD45RA+ positively selected. Source of these receptors: a young man in good health.

The chain uses TRBV6-4 and TRBJ1-4; D is possibly TRBD1 (6 bases). CDR3 length: 12 amino acids. With 10 bases removed from V and 8 bases from J, the gap between germline ends came to 14 bases. CDR1 is MRHNA and CDR2 is SNTAGT in the germline V gene. The DNA for the CDR3 is TGTGCCAACAGGGACAAAAGGGAAAAACTGTTTTTT. Protein: CANRDKREKLFF.

This chain joins TRBV10-3 and TRBJ2-7; D is ambiguous. V was cut by 3 bases and J by 5 bases, with 8 bases left in between. The germline gives CDR1 ENHRY, CDR2 SYGVKD. This CDR3 spans 12 amino acids. CDR3: CAISEPLDEQYF. As DNA, the CDR3 is TGTGCCATCAGTGAACCTCTCGACGAGCAGTACTTC.

The chain employs TRBV9 and TRBJ2-3; no clear D. The germline V gene has CDR1 SGDLS and CDR2 YYNGEE. Trimming took off 3 bases at V and 0 bases at J, with 8 bases between the two ends. This CDR3 comprises 14 residues. CDR3 protein: CASSATWSTDTQYF. The CDR3 nucleotides read TGTGCCAGCAGCGCGACCTGGAGCACAGATACGCAGTATTTT.

Concerning this clone itself: One junction end disagrees with the germline gene, perhaps due to a read error. The chain uses TRBV9 and TRBJ1-5, with TRBD1 as a possible D gene (6 bases). Germline V gene data show CDR1 as SGDLS and CDR2 as YYNGEE. CDR3 size: 13 residues. For the CDR3, the DNA is TGTGCCAGCAGCGTAGGAGCAGGGGACACTCAATATTTT. Protein sequence: CASSVGAGDTQYF.

The chain is built from TRBV6-5 and TRBJ1-2, with D maybe TRBD1 (5 bases). Germline V gives CDR1 MNHEY, CDR2 SVGAGI. This CDR3 has 12 amino acids. Trimming left V 6 bases short and J 12 bases short, with 17 bases between. CDR3 loop: CASRLGQGLHTF. The CDR3 region has the DNA TGTGCCAGCAGACTGGGGCAGGGCCTGCACACCTTC.

V and J are TRBV7-8 and TRBJ1-1, with 7 bases aligning to TRBD1. V trimming: 1 base; J trimming: 0 bases; junction bases outside the gene matches: 8. CDR1 is SGHVS and CDR2 is FQNEAQ in the germline V gene. The CDR3 contains 17 residues. The CDR3, as DNA: TGTGCCAGCAGCTTAGATCGGGACAGCCCGGTGAACACTGAAGCTTTCTTT. It codes for CASSLDRDSPVNTEAFF.

This chain connects TRBV5-6 to TRBJ2-1; 11 bases agree with TRBD2. V was pared by 2 bases and J by 5 bases, with 3 bases of the junction left unmatched. Germline V gene lookup returns CDR1 SGHDT and CDR2 YYEEEE. The CDR3 contains 15 residues. CDR3 bases: TGTGCCAGCAGCTTACGACTAGCGGGGCACAATGAGCAGTTCTTC. This codes for CASSLRLAGHNEQFF.

The rearrangement uses TRBV6-1 and TRBJ2-2; D is unclear. The CDR3 has 13 residues. Germline loops: CDR1 MNHNS, CDR2 SASEGT. V gave up 4 bases and J gave up 4 bases, with 7 bases separating them. The chain's CDR3 is CASSAWGTGELFF. For the CDR3, the DNA is TGTGCCAGCAGTGCTTGGGGCACCGGGGAGCTGTTTTTT.

V and J are TRBV5-4 and TRBJ2-3; 12 nucleotides agree with TRBD2. CDR1 is SGHNT, CDR2 YYREEE, per germline (reference sequence). This CDR3 has 18 residues. V shed 0 bases, J shed 3 bases, and the junction held 8 bases outside the gene matches. The chain's CDR3 is CASSLVRTSGIETDTQYF. CDR3 nucleotide sequence: TGTGCCAGCAGCTTGGTCAGGACTAGCGGGATCGAGACAGATACGCAGTATTTT.

The chain links TRBV27 to TRBJ1-2, with a weak D call TRBD1 (5 bases). CDR3 length: 13 amino acids. V lost 7 bases to trimming and J lost 3 bases, with 12 bases between them. The germline CDR1 and CDR2 sequences are MNHEY and SMNVEV (reference sequence). CDR3 residues: CASKGDTYYGYTF. Here the CDR3 DNA reads TGTGCCAGCAAAGGGGATACCTACTATGGCTACACCTTC.

CDR3 nucleotides: TGTGCCAGCAGTTTACGACGACTAGCGGAAAACAATGAGCAGTTCTTC. Protein product: CASSLRRLAENNEQFF. The V and J genes are TRBV27 and TRBJ2-1; 9 positions agree with TRBD2. CDR1 and CDR2 (germline): MNHEY, SMNVEV (reference sequence). Losses at the gene ends were 2 bases for V and 5 bases for J; bases not matched to a gene: 7. This CDR3 is 16 amino acids long.

The chain has TRBV4-1 and TRBJ2-5, with a weak D call TRBD1 (6 bases). Trimming left V 2 bases short and J 4 bases short, with 8 bases between. Germline values: CDR1 MGHRA, CDR2 YSYEKL. The CDR3 runs 13 residues. CDR3 protein: CASSQTRGETQYF. CDR3 coding DNA: TGCGCCAGCAGCCAAACCAGGGGAGAGACCCAGTACTTC.

The chain combines TRBV27 with TRBJ2-1; the match to TRBD2 covers 13 bases. With 5 bases clipped from V and 10 bases from J, the junction kept 11 bases outside the gene matches. Germline CDR1 and CDR2: MNHEY and SMNVEV (reference sequence). The length of the CDR3 is 16 residues. The CDR3 nucleotides are TGTGCCAGCAGTCCAAGCACTAGCGGGAGGGCCTGGGAGCAGTTCTTC. Protein sequence: CASSPSTSGRAWEQFF.

A remark on this clone: Other nucleotide sequences from this sample produce the same CDR3. The chain carries TRBV14 and TRBJ2-7; D uncertain. The CDR3 runs 11 residues. CDR1 is SGHDN, CDR2 FVKESK, per germline. Trimming shortened V by 1 base and J by 5 bases, and 3 bases separated the two germline ends. CDR3 bases: TGTGCCAGCAGCCAAGGACACGAGCAGTACTTC. Its translation is CASSQGHEQYF. Based on the CDR3 plus reference TRBV14 and TRBJ2-7, the full variable domain is EAGVTQFPSHSVIEKGQTVTLRCDPISGHDNLYWYRRVMGKEIKFLLHFVKESKQDESGMPNNRFLAERTGGTYSTLKVQPAELEDSGVYFCASSQGHEQYFGPGTRLTVT.

J is TRBJ1-1 and V is TRBV18; 7 bases align to TRBD1. Germline V gene sequence: CDR1 KGHSH, CDR2 LQKENI. Germline trimming cut 2 bases from V and 5 bases from J; bases unmatched to any gene: 5. CDR3 size: 14 residues. The CDR3 sequence is CASSPKEGATEAFF. In nucleotides, the CDR3 is TGTGCCAGCTCACCAAAAGAGGGGGCAACTGAAGCTTTCTTT.

The chain recombines TRBV5-4 with TRBJ1-1, with TRBD1 matching 8 bases. The CDR3 runs 16 residues. Germline V gives CDR1 SGHNT, CDR2 YYREEE (reference sequence). Trimming at V came to 0 bases and at J to 3 bases, leaving 7 bases not matched to a gene. For the CDR3, the DNA is TGTGCCAGCAGCTTGGCTTACAGGGGGTTAGACACTGAAGCTTTCTTT. Translating it yields CASSLAYRGLDTEAFF.

Points on this clone: At the DNA level, this CDR3 is encoded by other sequences in the same sample as well. The gene calls are TRBV28 and TRBJ2-1, with 9 bases aligning to TRBD2. This CDR3 has 15 residues. The germline V gene encodes CDR1 MDHEN and CDR2 SYDVKM. Trimming took 6 bases from V and 0 from J; bases not matched to a gene: 3. This chain's CDR3 is CASSSSGSSYNEQFF. In DNA form, the CDR3 reads TGTGCCAGCAGCAGTAGCGGGAGCTCCTACAATGAGCAGTTCTTC.

The chain combines TRBV10-3 with TRBJ1-5; D might be TRBD1 (6 bases). This CDR3 is built from 18 residues. Germline CDR1 reads ENHRY; CDR2 reads SYGVKD. Trimming pared 4 bases from V and 4 bases from J, leaving 23 bases between. This CDR3 reads CAISGSLDSGSTNQPQHF. The DNA for the CDR3 is TGTGCCATCAGTGGCTCTCTGGACAGCGGGAGCACGAATCAGCCCCAGCATTTT.

In nucleotides, the CDR3 is TGCAGTGCTAGCTTGGTGCTCGAGCAGTACTTC. Translation gives CSASLVLEQYF. The V gene is TRBV20-1, the J gene TRBJ2-7, with no clear D. CDR1 is DFQATT, CDR2 SNEGSKA, per germline (reference sequence). Trimming removed 3 bases at V and 6 bases at J, with 9 bases between. CDR3 length: 11 amino acids.

J is TRBJ1-5 and V is TRBV28; D ambiguous. The V gene's germline CDR1 is MDHEN and CDR2 SYDVKM. With 2 bases removed from V and 0 bases from J, the gap between germline ends came to 8 bases. The CDR3 extends over 15 amino acids. The CDR3 is CASSLKLYSNQPQHF. The CDR3 DNA is TGTGCCAGCAGTTTAAAACTGTATAGCAATCAGCCCCAGCATTTT.

The rearrangement joins TRBV6-5 to TRBJ2-1; 7 bases agree with TRBD1. The CDR3 is 15 residues long. CDR1 is MNHEY and CDR2 is SVGAGI in the germline V gene. J lost 2 bases, V lost 5 bases, and 6 bases had no gene match. The CDR3 is CASSKQGSAYNEQFF. The CDR3 nucleotides are TGTGCCAGCAGTAAACAGGGGTCAGCCTACAATGAGCAGTTCTTC.

The genes are TRBV4-1 and TRBJ2-7, with D perhaps given as TRBD1 or TRBD2 (5 bases each). This CDR3 region has 16 residues. Germline-derived CDR1 and CDR2 are MGHRA and YSYEKL. Trimming removed 0 bases from V and 2 bases from J, with 14 bases in between. The CDR3 sequence is CASSQDVGDAAYEQYF. The CDR3 DNA is TGCGCCAGCAGCCAAGATGTGGGGGACGCAGCCTACGAGCAGTACTTC.

V is TRBV12-5 and J is TRBJ2-7; TRBD1 is a possible D gene (6 bases). The CDR3 spans 14 residues. In germline, CDR1 is LGHNT, CDR2 FRNRAP. V was clipped by 6 bases and J by 1 base, with 13 bases between them. CDR3 in DNA: TGTGCTAGTGGCCCGACAGGCGGTTCCTACGAGCAGTACTTC. Protein: CASGPTGGSYEQYF.

The V call is TRBV30, the J call TRBJ1-3, with 7 nucleotides matching TRBD1. Germline trimming cut 8 bases from V and 8 bases from J; bases unmatched to any gene: 18. CDR1 and CDR2 (germline): GTSNPN, SVGIG (reference sequence). There are 15 residues in the CDR3. The CDR3: CALHPRGRGEDTIYF. CDR3 in DNA: TGTGCCCTCCACCCTAGGGGCAGGGGGGAGGACACCATATATTTT.

Notes on this clone: Other nucleotide sequences in the sample specify the same CDR3. J is TRBJ1-5 and V is TRBV6-1; D is uncertain. The V end lost 1 base, the J end lost 1 base, and 2 bases lay between the germline ends. Germline CDR1 and CDR2: MNHNS and SASEGT. The CDR3 is 13 amino acids. The CDR3 nucleotides read TGTGCCAGCAGTGAAGGGAGCAATCAGCCCCAGCATTTT. This gives the protein CASSEGSNQPQHF.

V usage is TRBV11-2 and J usage is TRBJ2-5, with 11 bases fitting TRBD2. The germline CDR1 and CDR2 sequences are SGHAT and FQNNGV. V lost 3 bases to trimming and J lost 4 bases; unmatched junction nucleotides: 1. This CDR3 has 14 amino acids. The CDR3 region has the DNA TGTGCCAGCAGCTTGGGGACTAGCGGAGAGACCCAGTACTTC. Its translation: CASSLGTSGETQYF.

This clone came up once. The chain links TRBV5-4 to TRBJ2-6; TRBD1 matches at 7 bases. The CDR3 extends over 15 amino acids. Germline-derived CDR1 and CDR2 are SGHNT and YYREEE (reference sequence). V dropped 3 bases and J dropped 2; count of bases not matched to a gene: 2. CDR3: CASSYGTAGANVLTF. DNA of the CDR3: TGTGCCAGCAGCTATGGGACAGCTGGGGCCAACGTCCTGACTTTC. Using reference TRBV5-4 and TRBJ2-6 for the parts outside the CDR3, the full variable domain is ETGVTQSPTHLIKTRGQQVTLRCSSQSGHNTVSWYQQALGQGPQFIFQYYREEENGRGNFPPRFSGLQFPNYSSELNVNALELDDSALYLCASSYGTAGANVLTFGAGSRLTVL.

This clone has only one observation. The rearrangement links TRBV18 to TRBJ1-1, with 12 positions matching TRBD1. From germline, CDR1 is KGHSH and CDR2 LQKENI. The CDR3 is 14 amino acids. V gave up 6 bases and J gave up 7 bases; unmatched junction bases: 6. The CDR3 DNA follows: TGTGCCAGCTCTCGGGACAGGGGGCGGATTGAAGCTTTCTTT. Translated: CASSRDRGRIEAFF.

The chain carries TRBV25-1 and TRBJ2-7; D not certain. The germline gives CDR1 MGHDK, CDR2 SYGVNS. This CDR3 has 15 residues. With 6 bases removed from V and 7 bases from J, the gap between germline ends came to 22 bases. The DNA for the CDR3 is TGTGCCAGCAGCCCCTTTGGGTACCAACTACGAGAGCAGTACTTC. It specifies CASSPFGYQLREQYF.